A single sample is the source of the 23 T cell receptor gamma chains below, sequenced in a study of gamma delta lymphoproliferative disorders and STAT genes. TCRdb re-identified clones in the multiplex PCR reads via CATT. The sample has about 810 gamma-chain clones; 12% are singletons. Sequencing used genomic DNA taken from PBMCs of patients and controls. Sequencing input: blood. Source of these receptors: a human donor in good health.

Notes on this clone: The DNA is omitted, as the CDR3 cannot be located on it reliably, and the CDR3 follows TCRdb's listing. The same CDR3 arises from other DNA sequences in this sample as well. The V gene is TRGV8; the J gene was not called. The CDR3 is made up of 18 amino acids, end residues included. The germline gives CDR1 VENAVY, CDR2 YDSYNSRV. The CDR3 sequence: CATPFLIIRNSLAVEQHF.

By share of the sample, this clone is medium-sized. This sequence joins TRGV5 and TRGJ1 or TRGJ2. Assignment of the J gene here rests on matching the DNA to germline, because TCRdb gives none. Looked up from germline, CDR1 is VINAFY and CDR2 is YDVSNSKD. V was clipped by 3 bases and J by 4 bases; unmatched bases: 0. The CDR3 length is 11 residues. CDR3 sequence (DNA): TGTGCCACCTGGGACTATTATAAGAAACTCTTT. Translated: CATWDYYKKLF.

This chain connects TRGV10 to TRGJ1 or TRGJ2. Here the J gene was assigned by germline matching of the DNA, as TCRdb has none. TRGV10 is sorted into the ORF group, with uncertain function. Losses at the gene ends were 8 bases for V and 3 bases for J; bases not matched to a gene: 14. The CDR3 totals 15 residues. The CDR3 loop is CAAWDSTGLYYKKLF. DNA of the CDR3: TGTGCTGCGTGGGATTCCACGGGGCTTTATTATAAGAAACTCTTT.

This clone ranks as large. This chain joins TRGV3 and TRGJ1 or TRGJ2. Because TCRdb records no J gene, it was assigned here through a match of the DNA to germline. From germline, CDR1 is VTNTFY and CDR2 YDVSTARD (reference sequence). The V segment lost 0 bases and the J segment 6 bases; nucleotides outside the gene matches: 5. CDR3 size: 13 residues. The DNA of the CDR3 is TGTGCCACCTGGGACAGGCCAGTTTATAAGAAACTCTTT. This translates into CATWDRPVYKKLF.

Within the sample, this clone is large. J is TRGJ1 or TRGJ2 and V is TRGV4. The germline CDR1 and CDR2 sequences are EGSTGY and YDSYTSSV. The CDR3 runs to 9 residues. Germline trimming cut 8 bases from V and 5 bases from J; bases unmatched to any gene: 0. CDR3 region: CATYYKKLF. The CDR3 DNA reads TGTGCCACCTATTATAAGAAACTCTTT.

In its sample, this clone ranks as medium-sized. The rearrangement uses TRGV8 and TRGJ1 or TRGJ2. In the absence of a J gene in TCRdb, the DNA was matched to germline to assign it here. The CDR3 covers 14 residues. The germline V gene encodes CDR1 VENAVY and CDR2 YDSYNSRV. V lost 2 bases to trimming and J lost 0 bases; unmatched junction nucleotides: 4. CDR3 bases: TGTGCCACCTGGGATACCGCGAATTATTATAAGAAACTCTTT. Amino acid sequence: CATWDTANYYKKLF.

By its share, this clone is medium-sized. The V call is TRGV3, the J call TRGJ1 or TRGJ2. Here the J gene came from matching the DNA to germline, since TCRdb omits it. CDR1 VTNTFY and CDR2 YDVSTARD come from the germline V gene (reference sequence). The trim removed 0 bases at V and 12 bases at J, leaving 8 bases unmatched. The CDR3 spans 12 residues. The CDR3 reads CATWDRRCWKLF. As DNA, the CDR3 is TGTGCCACCTGGGACAGGCGATGCTGGAAACTCTTT.

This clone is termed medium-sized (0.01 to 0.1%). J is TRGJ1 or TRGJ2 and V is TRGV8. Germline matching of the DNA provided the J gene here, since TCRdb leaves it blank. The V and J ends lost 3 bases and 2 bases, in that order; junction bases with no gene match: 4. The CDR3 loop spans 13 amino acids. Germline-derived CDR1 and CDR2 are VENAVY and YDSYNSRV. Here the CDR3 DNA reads TGTGCCACCTGGGATTTTCATTATTATAAGAAACTCTTT. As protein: CATWDFHYYKKLF.

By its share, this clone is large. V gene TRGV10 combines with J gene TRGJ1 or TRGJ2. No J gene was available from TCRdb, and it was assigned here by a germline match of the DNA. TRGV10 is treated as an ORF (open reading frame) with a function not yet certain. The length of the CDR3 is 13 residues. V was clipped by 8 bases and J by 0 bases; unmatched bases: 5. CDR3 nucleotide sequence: TGTGCTGCGTGGGTCCCGAATTATTATAAGAAACTCTTT. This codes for CAAWVPNYYKKLF.

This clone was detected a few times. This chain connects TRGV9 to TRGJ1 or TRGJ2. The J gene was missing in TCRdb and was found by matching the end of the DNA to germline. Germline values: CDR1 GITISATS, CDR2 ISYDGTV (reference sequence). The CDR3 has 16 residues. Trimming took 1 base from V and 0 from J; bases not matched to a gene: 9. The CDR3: CALWEVPSLNYYKKLF. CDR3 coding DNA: TGTGCCTTGTGGGAGGTTCCGTCCCTGAATTATTATAAGAAACTCTTT.

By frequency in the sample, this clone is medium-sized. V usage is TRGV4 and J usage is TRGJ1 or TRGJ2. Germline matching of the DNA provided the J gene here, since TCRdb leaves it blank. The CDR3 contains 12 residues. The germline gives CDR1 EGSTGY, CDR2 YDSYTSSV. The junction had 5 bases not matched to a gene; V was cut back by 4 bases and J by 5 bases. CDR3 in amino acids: CATWDGHYKKLF. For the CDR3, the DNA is TGTGCCACCTGGGACGGACATTATAAGAAACTCTTT.

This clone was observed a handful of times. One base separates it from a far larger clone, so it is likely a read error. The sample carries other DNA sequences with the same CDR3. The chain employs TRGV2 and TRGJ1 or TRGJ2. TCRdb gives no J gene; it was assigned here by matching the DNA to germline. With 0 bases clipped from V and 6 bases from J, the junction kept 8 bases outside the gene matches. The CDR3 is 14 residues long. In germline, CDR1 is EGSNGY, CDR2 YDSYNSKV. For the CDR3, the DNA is TGTGCCACCTGGGACGGGCTTTTTGGTTATAAGAAACTCTTT. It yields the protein CATWDGLFGYKKLF.

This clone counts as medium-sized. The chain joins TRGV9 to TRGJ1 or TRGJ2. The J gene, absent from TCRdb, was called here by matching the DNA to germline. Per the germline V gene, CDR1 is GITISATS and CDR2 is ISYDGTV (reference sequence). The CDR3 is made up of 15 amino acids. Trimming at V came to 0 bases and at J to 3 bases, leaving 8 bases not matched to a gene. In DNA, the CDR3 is TGTGCCTTGTGGGAGGTGCACGCCGTTTATTATAAGAAACTCTTT. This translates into CALWEVHAVYYKKLF.

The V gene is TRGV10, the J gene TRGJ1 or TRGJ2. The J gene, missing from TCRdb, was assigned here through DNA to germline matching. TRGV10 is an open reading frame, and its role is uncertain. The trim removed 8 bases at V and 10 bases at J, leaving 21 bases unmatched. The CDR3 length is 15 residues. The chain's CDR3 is CAAWDKPPPLGKKLF. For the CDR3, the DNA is TGTGCTGCGTGGGATAAACCCCCCCCCTTGGGAAAGAAACTCTTT.

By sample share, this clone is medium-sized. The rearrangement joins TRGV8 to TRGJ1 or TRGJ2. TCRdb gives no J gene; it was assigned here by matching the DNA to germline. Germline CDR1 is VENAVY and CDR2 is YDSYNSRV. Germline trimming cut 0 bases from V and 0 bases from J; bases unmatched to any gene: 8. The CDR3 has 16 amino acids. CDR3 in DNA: TGTGCCACCTGGGATAGGCCTCATTCGAATTATTATAAGAAACTCTTT. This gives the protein CATWDRPHSNYYKKLF.

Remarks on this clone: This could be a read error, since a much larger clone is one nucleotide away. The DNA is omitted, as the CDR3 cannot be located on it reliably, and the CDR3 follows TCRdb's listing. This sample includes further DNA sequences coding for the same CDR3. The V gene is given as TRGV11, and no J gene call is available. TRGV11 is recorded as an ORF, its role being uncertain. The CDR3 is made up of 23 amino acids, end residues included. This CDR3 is CTTVPAKNGDFARFRFCLGKKLF.

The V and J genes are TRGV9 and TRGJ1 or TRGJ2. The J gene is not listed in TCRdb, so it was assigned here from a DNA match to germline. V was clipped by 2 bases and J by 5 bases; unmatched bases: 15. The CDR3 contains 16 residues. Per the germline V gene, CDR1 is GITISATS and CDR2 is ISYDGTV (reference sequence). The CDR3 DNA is TGTGCCTTGTGGGAGGAAAGAAAGCTGGGTAATTATAAGAAACTCTTT. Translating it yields CALWEERKLGNYKKLF.

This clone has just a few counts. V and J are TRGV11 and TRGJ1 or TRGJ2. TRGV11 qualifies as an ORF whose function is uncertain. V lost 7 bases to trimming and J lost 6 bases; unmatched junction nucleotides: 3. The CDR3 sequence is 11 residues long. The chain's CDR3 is CACWMPYKKLF. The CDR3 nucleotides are TGTGCCTGCTGGATGCCTTATAAGAAACTCTTT.

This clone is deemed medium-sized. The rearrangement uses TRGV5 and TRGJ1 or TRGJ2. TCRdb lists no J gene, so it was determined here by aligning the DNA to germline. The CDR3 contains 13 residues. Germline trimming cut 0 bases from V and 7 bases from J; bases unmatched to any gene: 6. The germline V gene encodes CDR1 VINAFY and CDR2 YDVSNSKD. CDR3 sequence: CATWDRPWYKKLF. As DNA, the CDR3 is TGTGCCACCTGGGACAGGCCGTGGTATAAGAAACTCTTT.

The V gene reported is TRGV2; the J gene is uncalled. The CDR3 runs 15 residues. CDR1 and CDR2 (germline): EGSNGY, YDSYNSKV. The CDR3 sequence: CATWDGDLGVPRELF. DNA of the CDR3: TGTGCCACCTGGGACGGTGATTTGGGGGTCCCTCGGGAACTCTTT.

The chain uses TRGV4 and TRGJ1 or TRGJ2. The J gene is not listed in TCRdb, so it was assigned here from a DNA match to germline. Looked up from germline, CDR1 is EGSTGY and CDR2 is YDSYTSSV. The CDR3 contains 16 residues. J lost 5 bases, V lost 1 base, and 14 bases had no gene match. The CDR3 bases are TGTGCCACCTGGGATGGCGGGGGCAAATTTGATTATAAGAAACTCTTT. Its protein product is CATWDGGGKFDYKKLF.

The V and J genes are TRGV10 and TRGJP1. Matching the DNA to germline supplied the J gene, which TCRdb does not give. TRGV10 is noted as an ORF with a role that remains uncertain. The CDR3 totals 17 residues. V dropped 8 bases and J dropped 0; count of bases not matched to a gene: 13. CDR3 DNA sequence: TGTGCTGCGTGGGCCCTGGGACGGAATACCACTGGTTGGTTCAAGATATTT. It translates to CAAWALGRNTTGWFKIF.

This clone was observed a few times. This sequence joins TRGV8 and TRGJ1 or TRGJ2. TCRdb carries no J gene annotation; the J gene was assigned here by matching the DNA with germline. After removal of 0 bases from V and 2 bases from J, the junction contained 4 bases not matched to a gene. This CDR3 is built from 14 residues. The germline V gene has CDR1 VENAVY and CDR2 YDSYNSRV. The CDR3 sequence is CATWDRHDYYKKLF. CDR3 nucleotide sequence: TGTGCCACCTGGGATAGGCACGATTATTATAAGAAACTCTTT.